The 16 T cell receptor beta chains in this list originate from one sample, sequenced in a study of CD8 T cells in ankylosing spondylitis. TCRdb itself ran the 5' RACE reads through MiXCR, one entry per CDR3 protein. This sample has 300,000 to 400,000 distinct CDR3 sequences; roughly 14% occur once, and the top ten carry around 1%. The specimen was blood, either unsorted or a sorted T cell fraction (not recorded which). The receptor set was obtained from a male donor with ankylosing spondylitis or in good health (not recorded which).

This clonotype was picked up a small number of times. The rearrangement links TRBV5-1 to TRBJ1-3; D may be TRBD1 (5 bases). CDR3 size: 15 residues. The V gene's germline CDR1 is SGHRS and CDR2 YFSETQ. The V gene lost 3 bases and the J gene lost 0 bases, with 10 bases spanning the gap. For the CDR3, the DNA is TGCGCCAGCAGCTCGACAGCCAGCTCTGGAAACACCATATATTTT. It translates to CASSSTASSGNTIYF.

This clonotype was observed a handful of times. The V call is TRBV5-1, the J call TRBJ1-1, with a possible D match to TRBD1 (6 bases). The germline V gene encodes CDR1 SGHRS and CDR2 YFSETQ. The germline V and J ends were trimmed by 4 bases and 1 base, with 14 bases remaining between them. The CDR3 sequence is 15 residues long. CDR3 protein: CASSTDGQPNTEAFF. CDR3 nucleotides: TGCGCCAGCAGCACCGATGGACAGCCGAACACTGAAGCTTTCTTT.

The table lists this clonotype with a few counts. CDR3 bases: TGTGCCAGCGCACGCGTATCAGATACGCAGTATTTT. Translated, it gives CASARVSDTQYF. V gene TRBV11-3 combines with J gene TRBJ2-3; no reliable D call. The CDR3 has 12 residues. The V and J ends lost 8 bases and 4 bases respectively, with 10 bases between them. Germline CDR1 SGHNT, CDR2 YENEEA.

This clonotype was counted only a few times. The gene calls are TRBV5-1 and TRBJ1-6; 9 positions agree with TRBD1. CDR3 length: 15 residues. V trimming: 0 bases; J trimming: 8 bases; junction bases outside the gene matches: 3. Germline lookup yields CDR1 SGHRS and CDR2 YFSETQ. For the CDR3, the DNA is TGCGCCAGCAGCTTGGGGGACAGGGATGATTCACCCCTCCACTTT. Its translation: CASSLGDRDDSPLHF. The complete variable domain, with remaining parts taken from reference TRBV5-1 and TRBJ1-6, reads KAGVTQTPRYLIKTRGQQVTLSCSPISGHRSVSWYQQTPGQGLQFLFEYFSETQRNKGNFPGRFSGRQFSNSRSEMNVSTLELGDSALYLCASSLGDRDDSPLHFGNGTRLTVT.

The chain has TRBV14 and TRBJ2-7; D might be TRBD1 or TRBD2, each matching 6 bases. V was pared by 2 bases and J by 7 bases, with 18 bases between. This CDR3 has 15 amino acids. The V gene's germline CDR1 is SGHDN and CDR2 FVKESK. The CDR3 DNA reads as TGTGCCAGCAGCCAAAGTATTGGGGGGCGCGAAGAGCAGTACTTC. This gives the protein CASSQSIGGREEQYF.

This clonotype was seen many times. The chain couples TRBV12-3 or TRBV12-4 to TRBJ1-4, with D unclear. Trimming took off 5 bases at V and 8 bases at J, with 12 bases between the two ends. This CDR3 comprises 13 residues. CDR3 residues: CASSNNRREKLFF. The CDR3 DNA follows: TGTGCCAGCAGTAACAACAGAAGGGAAAAACTGTTTTTT.

The J gene is TRBJ2-2, the V gene TRBV4-2; D not resolved. Trimming pared 1 base from V and 4 bases from J, leaving 7 bases between. The CDR3 sequence is 14 residues long. Germline V gives CDR1 LGHNA, CDR2 YNFKEQ. CDR3 in DNA: TGTGCCAGCAGCCAAGCAGTCCTCACCGGGGAGCTGTTTTTT. Translated, it gives CASSQAVLTGELFF.

This clonotype was observed a handful of times. V and J are TRBV10-3 and TRBJ2-2; 7 positions match TRBD1. Germline V gives CDR1 ENHRY, CDR2 SYGVKD. The junction had 7 bases not matched to a gene; V was cut back by 0 bases and J by 6 bases. The CDR3 extends over 16 amino acids. CDR3 loop: CAISESGTGVSGELFF. In DNA form, the CDR3 reads TGTGCCATCAGTGAGTCGGGCACAGGGGTGTCCGGGGAGCTGTTTTTT.

This clonotype was counted a few times. The CDR3 loop is CASSLVGGGPADTQYF. The DNA of the CDR3 is TGTGCCAGCAGCTTAGTTGGCGGGGGGCCCGCAGATACGCAGTATTTT. The V gene is TRBV7-2, the J gene TRBJ2-3, with 8 bases matching TRBD2. The ends lost 1 base at V and 4 bases at J; junction bases unmatched: 7. This CDR3 has 16 residues. From germline, CDR1 is SGHTA and CDR2 FQGNSA. Variable domain in full (rest from reference TRBV7-2 and TRBJ2-3): GAGVSQSPSNKVTEKGKDVELRCDPISGHTALYWYRQSLGQGLEFLIYFQGNSAPDKSGLPSDRFSAERTGGSVSTLTIQRTQQEDSAVYLCASSLVGGGPADTQYFGPGTRLTVL.

V is TRBV12-5 and J is TRBJ2-1, with D unclear. V dropped 5 bases and J dropped 6 bases, with 8 bases sitting between them. The germline CDR1 and CDR2 sequences are LGHNT and FRNRAP. The CDR3 is 12 amino acids. In DNA form, the CDR3 reads TGTGCTAGTGGTCCCCCCACCAATGAGCAGTTCTTC. Protein sequence: CASGPPTNEQFF.

At least ten counts were recorded for this clonotype. This sequence joins TRBV4-1 and TRBJ2-7; 8 bases line up with TRBD2. The CDR3 contains 14 residues. The V gene's germline CDR1 is MGHRA and CDR2 YSYEKL. V lost 1 base to trimming and J lost 3 bases; unmatched junction nucleotides: 2. The CDR3 nucleotides are TGCGCCAGCAGCCAAGCTAGCGGGCTCTACGAGCAGTACTTC. It is translated as CASSQASGLYEQYF.

This clonotype was detected only a few times. The chain carries TRBV5-1 and TRBJ1-1; TRBD1 matches at 8 bases. V shed 3 bases and J 1 base; nucleotides not matched to a gene: 5. This CDR3 is built from 15 residues. Per the germline V gene, CDR1 is SGHRS and CDR2 is YFSETQ. Here the CDR3 reads CASSSTGQANTEAFF. DNA of the CDR3: TGCGCCAGCAGCTCGACGGGACAGGCGAACACTGAAGCTTTCTTT. The variable domain in full, with the rest retrieved from reference TRBV5-1 and TRBJ1-1, is KAGVTQTPRYLIKTRGQQVTLSCSPISGHRSVSWYQQTPGQGLQFLFEYFSETQRNKGNFPGRFSGRQFSNSRSEMNVSTLELGDSALYLCASSSTGQANTEAFFGQGTRLTVV.

This rearrangement joins TRBV2 to TRBJ2-7, with 8 bases aligning to TRBD2. The CDR3 covers 14 residues. V dropped 4 bases and J dropped 4; count of bases not matched to a gene: 6. Per the germline V gene, CDR1 is SNHLY and CDR2 is FYNNEI. This CDR3 reads CASSVREGLYEQYF. The CDR3 coding sequence is TGTGCCAGCAGTGTCCGGGAGGGCTTGTACGAGCAGTACTTC.

The chain combines TRBV5-1 with TRBJ2-1; tentatively, D is TRBD2 (5 bases). The germline V gene encodes CDR1 SGHRS and CDR2 YFSETQ. CDR3 length equals 14 residues. V was cut by 1 base and J by 8 bases, with 13 bases left in between. CDR3 loop: CASSLSLGGDEQFF. In DNA form, the CDR3 reads TGCGCCAGCAGCTTGTCCCTAGGAGGCGATGAGCAGTTCTTC.

The chain has TRBV3-1 and TRBJ1-6, with D unresolved. CDR3 length: 13 amino acids. V gave up 3 bases and J gave up 8 bases, with 8 bases separating them. The germline V gene has CDR1 LGHDT and CDR2 YNNKEL (reference sequence). The CDR3 region has the DNA TGTGCCAGCAGCCAGGGAGACTATTCACCCCTCCACTTT. Protein product: CASSQGDYSPLHF.

This clonotype was found a few times. CDR3 DNA sequence: TGTGCCAGCAATGGCAGGGGGAATTCACCCCTCCACTTT. It translates to CASNGRGNSPLHF. This rearrangement joins TRBV12-3 or TRBV12-4 to TRBJ1-6; 7 bases align to TRBD1. V was pared by 7 bases and J by 7 bases, with 4 bases of the junction left unmatched. The CDR3 contains 13 residues.